This T cell receptor beta chain was recovered during a study of vaccination effects on CD4 cells after COVID-19 (dated by TCRdb to 2021 to 2024). Turning to the overall study: To identify antigen-specific CD4+ T cell clonotypes by their expansion, the ViraFEST assay first stimulated PBMC with viral peptide pools and then applied TCR sequencing. Post-vaccine samples across the study were collected a median of 72 days after the second dose, with a range of 14 to 241. Each well held two million PBMC cultured in IMDM containing roughly 5% human AB serum, roughly 9.6 IU/ml IL-2 and gentamicin, along with about 10 ug/ml peptides. SARS-CoV-2 spike-specific CD4+ TCR repertoires from before and after mRNA vaccination were compared in COVID-19 convalescent patients and in infection-naive vaccine recipients. The full study included 10 COVID-19 convalescent patients and a few SARS-CoV-2-naive healthy vaccine recipients. The Oncomine TCR Beta short-read assay on an Illumina iSeq 100 was used to sequence cultures from other donors in the study. Study-wide conclusions, independent of this receptor: Marked clonal contraction was observed in both infection-induced and vaccine-induced clones at late post-vaccination timepoints, consistent with waning T cell responses. The study was limited by a small number of convalescent patients, and early post-infection timepoints were lacking. In healthy vaccine recipients, vaccine-induced clones were almost all SARS-CoV-2 mono-reactive, with only 1 of 255 being cross-reactive with common cold coronaviruses.

About this clone: Which antigen it targets is not known. No base-level quality is on record; no much larger clone is a single base apart.

After about 9 days of culture, CD4+ T cells were isolated with the EasySep CD4+ T cell isolation kit. Each participant received two doses of an mRNA SARS-CoV-2 vaccine, either BNT162b2 or mRNA-1273. The absence of prior SARS-CoV-2 infection in healthy vaccine recipients was confirmed by negative nucleocapsid antibodies before and after vaccination. On days 3 and 7, half of the culture medium was replaced with fresh IL-2-containing medium. Unless noted otherwise, every peptide stimulation condition was grown in triplicate wells. Using Ficoll-Paque Plus gradient centrifugation, PBMC were separated from whole blood and then either used fresh or cryopreserved at -140C. The QIAamp micro DNA kit was used to extract genomic DNA from the cultured CD4+ T cells. Trimmed from V: 3 bases; trimmed from J: 6 bases; junction bases lacking a gene match: 10. CDR1 is given as LGHDT and CDR2 as YNNKEL, both from the germline V gene (reference sequence). From its cysteine to its phenylalanine, the CDR3 spans 17 amino acids. The sequence is cut down to CDR3 DNA, 51 bases in frame from base 1.

The method was the immunoSEQ multiplex PCR assay. DNA from the cultured, isolated CD4+ T cells was subjected to TCR beta CDR3 sequencing. In the original analysis: The analysis removed non-productive TCR sequences, trimmed reads to the CDR3 region, and retained only CDR3s that were 7 or more amino acids long. Antigen-specific clonotypes were identified using the MANAFEST web app by comparison of expansion in peptide wells against reference cultures. To count as positive, a clone had to show expansion at FDR<0.05 compared with the reference and with all other wells, an odds ratio above 5, and a frequency above 0.1% in two replicate wells. Clonotypes significantly expanded in SARS-CoV-2 spike wells and in at least one common cold coronavirus spike condition were defined as cross-reactive. CDR3 similarity was assessed by Levenshtein distance using the stringdist R package, and unrooted trees were constructed with ape in R 3.6.1. TCRdb took over this immuneACCESS table, retaining in-frame rearrangements with V and J assigned. Such tables are incomplete; in checked studies, under half of the missing clones stem from an unresolved V gene, and the remainder is unexplained. V, J and clone size are those of that table, while D and trimming were read from the DNA. The sample records about 66,000 clones, about 74% of which are singletons. Of the sample, about 2.2% falls within the top ten clones.

This clonotype was sampled from a human donor who received a COVID-19 vaccine. Rearrangement joined TRBV3-1 (or the pseudogene TRBV3-2) to TRBJ2-1, with TRBD1 identical over 11 junction bases. The source was CD4+ T cells from PBMCs cultured without peptide, collected after COVID-19 vaccination. Here the CDR3 is given as CASSQNPGTGGRNEQFF. DNA sequence: TGTGCCAGCAGCCAGAATCCCGGGACAGGGGGACGCAATGAGCAGTTCTTC.